Detailed here is one T cell receptor (beta chain). Antigen specificity is unknown. Losses at the gene ends were 3 bases for V and 2 bases for J; bases not matched to a gene: 8. The CDR3 sequence is 17 residues long. Germline-derived CDR1 and CDR2 are SGDLS and YYNGEE. This specimen belongs to a study of T cell responses to AZD1222 COVID-19 vaccine. Here immunoSEQ multiplex PCR was the method, and the copy in TCRdb shows in-frame clones only, minus some. The sample has roughly 48,000 clones, about 91% seen once; the top ten hold about 5.4%. Study-wide results and limits: Reports say nearly half of spike-specific TCRs go after unmutated variant regions. Repertoires were sampled only after the peak T cell response. A mostly white British donor set with more females was recruited, and clonal diversity was possibly underestimated. With dominance at 160-218 and 743-854, vaccine-associated CD4 TCRs spanned spike.

This sample comprised peripheral blood, obtained 28 days after the second AZD1222 dose. This receptor was obtained from an adult who received the AZD1222 COVID-19 vaccine. The chain is built from TRBV9 and TRBJ2-1; 10 bases fit TRBD1. The CDR3 bases are TGTGCCAGCAGCGGTTTGGCTGGACAGGGGGCCTACAATGAGCAGTTCTTC. Translating it yields CASSGLAGQGAYNEQFF.